This T cell receptor (beta chain) was identified in a study of cytomegalovirus exposure and HLA in healthy donors. Details on this clone: The antigen remains undetermined.

When sampled, the donors appeared nominally healthy, though they likely had unrecorded immune exposures. Findings of the study overall: Later findings reportedly placed an Asian-associated ancestry cluster below the 666-donor mean for N-insertions.

The PCR had 60 Vbeta and 13 Jbeta primers. Assay used: immunoSEQ multiplex PCR; TCRdb lists only in-frame clones, some missing. The sample has some 150,000 clones, around 80% seen once. This CDR3 spans 14 amino acids. Per germline, CDR1 MNHEY and CDR2 SVGAGI. V shed 6 bases and J 0 bases; nucleotides not matched to a gene: 2. The sequence was obtained from a woman aged 18-35 years in good health and CMV-seronegative. Sequencing used PBMCs. The chain uses TRBV6-5 and TRBJ1-1, with 9 bases matching TRBD1. CDR3 residues: CASRRTGVNTEAFF. DNA for the CDR3: TGTGCCAGCAGGAGGACAGGGGTGAACACTGAAGCTTTCTTT.